The T cell receptor (beta chain) under discussion was sequenced for a study of blood T cell repertoires in COVID-19. Study-wide context: PBMCs, B-cell-depleted T cells, or T cells were the source of the cDNA or gDNA that made up the material.

Assay: immunoSEQ multiplex PCR; the TCRdb copy retains only in-frame clones and omits some. The data show 50,000 to 75,000 clones, roughly 76% seen once. V was cut by 2 bases and J by 0 bases, with 14 bases left in between. The CDR3 is made up of 17 amino acids. Germline V CDR1 and CDR2: MGHRA, YSYEKL. The source of this sequence is a woman aged 80 or over with acute or convalescent COVID-19. What was sequenced was peripheral blood. The V and J genes are TRBV4-1 and TRBJ1-5; a weak D match, TRBD1 (5 bases). The CDR3 DNA is TGCGCCAGCAGCCAATTTGGATTCGGGGGTAGCAATCAGCCCCAGCATTTT. This codes for CASSQFGFGGSNQPQHF.